The text below deals with one TCR beta chain. Each CDR3 protein is one row after TCRdb ran MiXCR on the PCR reads. Among 2,000 or so distinct CDR3 sequences listed, about half were seen once. The CDR3 spans 15 residues. In germline, CDR1 is MNHNS, CDR2 SASEGT. The sample comes from a study of CD4 and CD8 cells across lung adenocarcinoma regions. This TCR derives from a female donor with lung adenocarcinoma. The CD4 and CD8 labels of this study may be unreliable. Source material: CD4+ T cells from the center of a lung tumor. This chain connects TRBV6-1 to TRBJ2-1; D perhaps matches TRBD2 (5 bases). Gene TRBJ2-7 matches the end of the DNA better, so the J call may be wrong. CDR3 residues: CASGVKGGSTNEQYF. The CDR3 DNA reads as TGTGCCAGCGGAGTGAAGGGTGGGAGTACAAATGAGCAGTACTTC.